The clone carrying this TCR beta chain was recorded a few times. The data are from a study of blood T cell repertoires in COVID-19. CDR3 length: 15 amino acids. The V end lost 8 bases, the J end lost 0 bases, and 13 bases lay between the germline ends. Germline V gives CDR1 LNHDA, CDR2 SQIVND (reference sequence). The method was immunoSEQ multiplex PCR; TCRdb's version includes in-frame clones alone and lacks a portion of them. The sample shows 80,000 to 100,000 clones, over 75% of them seen only once. The V gene is TRBV19, the J gene TRBJ1-4; tentative D call: TRBD1 (6 bases). Sequenced sample: peripheral blood. This TCR came from a man aged 60 to 69 with acute or convalescent COVID-19. CDR3 sequence (DNA): TGTGCCAGTCGGAGGACAGTTGCAACTAATGAAAAACTGTTTTTT. This sequence encodes CASRRTVATNEKLFF.